This note documents a single T cell receptor (beta chain) sequence. The germline V and J ends were trimmed by 1 base and 4 bases, with 10 bases remaining between them. Germline CDR1 reads LNHNV; CDR2 reads YYDKDF (reference sequence). The CDR3 contains 14 residues. The study recruited people aged roughly 18 to 100 years across 24 US areas. Only in-frame clones appear in the TCRdb table, and some are missing; sequencing was by immunoSEQ multiplex PCR. The sample has more than 300,000 clones, 80% to 95% seen once. This entry comes from a study of blood T cell repertoires in COVID-19. Study background: Sources were T cells, B-cell-depleted T cells, or PBMCs; the material itself was cDNA or gDNA.

The sequence was collected from a woman in her 30s who had recovered from COVID-19. The chain uses TRBV15 and TRBJ2-5; D possibly corresponds to TRBD2 (6 bases). Sequenced material: PBMCs or T cells enriched from blood (not recorded which). The CDR3: CATSRVTRGETQYF. The DNA for the CDR3 is TGTGCCACCAGCAGAGTGACTAGGGGAGAGACCCAGTACTTC.